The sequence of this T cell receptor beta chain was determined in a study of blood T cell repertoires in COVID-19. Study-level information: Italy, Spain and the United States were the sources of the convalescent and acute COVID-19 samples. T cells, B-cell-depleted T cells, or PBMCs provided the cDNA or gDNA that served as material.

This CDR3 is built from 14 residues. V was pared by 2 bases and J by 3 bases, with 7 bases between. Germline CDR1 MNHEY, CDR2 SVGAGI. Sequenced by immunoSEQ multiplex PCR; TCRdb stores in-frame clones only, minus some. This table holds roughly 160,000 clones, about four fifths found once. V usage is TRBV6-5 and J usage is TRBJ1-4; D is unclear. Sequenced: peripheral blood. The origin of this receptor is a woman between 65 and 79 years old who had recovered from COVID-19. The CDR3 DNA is TGTGCCAGCAGTTACGTTGCAGCTAATGAAAAACTGTTTTTT. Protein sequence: CASSYVAANEKLFF.